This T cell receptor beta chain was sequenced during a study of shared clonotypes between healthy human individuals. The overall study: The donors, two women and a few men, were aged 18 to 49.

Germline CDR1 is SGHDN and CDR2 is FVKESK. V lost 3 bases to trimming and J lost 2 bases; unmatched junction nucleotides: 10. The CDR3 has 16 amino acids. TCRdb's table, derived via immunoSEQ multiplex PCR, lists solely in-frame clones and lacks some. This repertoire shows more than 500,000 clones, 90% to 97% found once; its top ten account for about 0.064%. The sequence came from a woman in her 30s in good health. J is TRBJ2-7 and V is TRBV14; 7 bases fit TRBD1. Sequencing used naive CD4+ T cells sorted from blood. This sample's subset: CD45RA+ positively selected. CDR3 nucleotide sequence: TGTGCCAGCAGCCATCTCCCCCTGGGACAGACCTACGAGCAGTACTTC. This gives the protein CASSHLPLGQTYEQYF. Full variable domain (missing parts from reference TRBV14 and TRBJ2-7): EAGVTQFPSHSVIEKGQTVTLRCDPISGHDNLYWYRRVMGKEIKFLLHFVKESKQDESGMPNNRFLAERTGGTYSTLKVQPAELEDSGVYFCASSHLPLGQTYEQYFGPGTRLTVT.